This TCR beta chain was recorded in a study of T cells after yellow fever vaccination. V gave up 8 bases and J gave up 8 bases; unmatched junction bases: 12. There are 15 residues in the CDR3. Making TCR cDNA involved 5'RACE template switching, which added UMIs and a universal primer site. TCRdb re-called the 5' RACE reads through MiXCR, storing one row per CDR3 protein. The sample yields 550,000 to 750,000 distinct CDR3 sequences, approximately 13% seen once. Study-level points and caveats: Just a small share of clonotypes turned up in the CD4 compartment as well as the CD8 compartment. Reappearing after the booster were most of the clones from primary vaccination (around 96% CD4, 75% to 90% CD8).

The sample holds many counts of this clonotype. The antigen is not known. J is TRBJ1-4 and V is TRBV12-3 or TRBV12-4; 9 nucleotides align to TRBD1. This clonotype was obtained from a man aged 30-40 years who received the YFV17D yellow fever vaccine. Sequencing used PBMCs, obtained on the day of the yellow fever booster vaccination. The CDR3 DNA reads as TGTGCCAGCCCCACTCGGACAGGGGTGGAAGAAAAACTGTTTTTT. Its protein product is CASPTRTGVEEKLFF.